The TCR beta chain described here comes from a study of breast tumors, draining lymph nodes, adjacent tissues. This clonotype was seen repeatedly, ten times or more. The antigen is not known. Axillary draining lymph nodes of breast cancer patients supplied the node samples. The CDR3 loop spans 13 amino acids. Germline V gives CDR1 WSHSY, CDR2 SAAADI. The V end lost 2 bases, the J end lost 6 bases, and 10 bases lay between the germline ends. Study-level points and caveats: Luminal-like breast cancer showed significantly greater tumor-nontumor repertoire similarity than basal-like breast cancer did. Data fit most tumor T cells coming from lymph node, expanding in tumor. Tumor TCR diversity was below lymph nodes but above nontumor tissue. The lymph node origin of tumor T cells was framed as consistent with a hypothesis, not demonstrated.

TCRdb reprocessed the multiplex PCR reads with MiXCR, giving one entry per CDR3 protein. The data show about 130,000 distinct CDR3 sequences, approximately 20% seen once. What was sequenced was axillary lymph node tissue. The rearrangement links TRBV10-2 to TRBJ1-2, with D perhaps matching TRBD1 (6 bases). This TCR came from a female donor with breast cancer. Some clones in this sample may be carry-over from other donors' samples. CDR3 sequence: CASSETGQDGYTF. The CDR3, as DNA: TGCGCCAGCAGTGAGACGGGACAAGATGGCTACACCTTC.